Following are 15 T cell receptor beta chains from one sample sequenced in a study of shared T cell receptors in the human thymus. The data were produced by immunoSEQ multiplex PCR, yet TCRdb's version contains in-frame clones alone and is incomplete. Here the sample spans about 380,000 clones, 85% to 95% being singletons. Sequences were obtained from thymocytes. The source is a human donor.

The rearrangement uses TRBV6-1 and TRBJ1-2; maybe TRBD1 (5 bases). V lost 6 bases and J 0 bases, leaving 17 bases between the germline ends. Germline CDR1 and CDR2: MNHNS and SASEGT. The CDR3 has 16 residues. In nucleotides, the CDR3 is TGTGCCAGCAGCGAAAAGGGGACCCCATCTAACTATGGCTACACCTTC. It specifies CASSEKGTPSNYGYTF.

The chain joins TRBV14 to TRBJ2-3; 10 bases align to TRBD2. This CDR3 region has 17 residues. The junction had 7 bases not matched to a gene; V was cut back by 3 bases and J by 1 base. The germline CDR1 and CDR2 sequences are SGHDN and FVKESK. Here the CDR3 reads CASSQRQREGGTDTQYF. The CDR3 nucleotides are TGTGCCAGCAGCCAGAGACAGCGGGAGGGGGGCACAGATACGCAGTATTTT.

The CDR3 protein is CASSPVPSEKLFF. The CDR3 bases are TGTGCCAGCAGCCCCGTTCCCTCGGAAAAACTGTTTTTT. This rearrangement joins TRBV7-8 to TRBJ1-4; D is unresolved. Trimming took off 5 bases at V and 8 bases at J, with 12 bases between the two ends. CDR3 size: 13 residues. Per the germline V gene, CDR1 is SGHVS and CDR2 is FQNEAQ. The entire variable domain, with the rest obtained from reference TRBV7-8 and TRBJ1-4, is as follows: GAGVSQSPRYKVAKRGQDVALRCDPISGHVSLFWYQQALGQGPEFLTYFQNEAQLDKSGLPSDRFFAERPEGSVSTLKIQRTQQEDSAVYLCASSPVPSEKLFFGSGTQLSVL.

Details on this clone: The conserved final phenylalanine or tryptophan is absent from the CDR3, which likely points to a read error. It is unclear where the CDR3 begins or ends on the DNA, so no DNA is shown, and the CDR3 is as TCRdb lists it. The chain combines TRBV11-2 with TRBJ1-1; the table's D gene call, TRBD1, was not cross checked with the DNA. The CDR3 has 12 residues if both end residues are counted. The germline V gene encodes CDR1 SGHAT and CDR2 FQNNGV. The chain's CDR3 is CASSLVRDRLVP.

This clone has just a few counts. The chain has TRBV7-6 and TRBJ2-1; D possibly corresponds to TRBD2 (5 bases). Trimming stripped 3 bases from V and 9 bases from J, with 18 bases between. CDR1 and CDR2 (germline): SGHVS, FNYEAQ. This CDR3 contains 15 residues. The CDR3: CASSLWEHPHREQFF. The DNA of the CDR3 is TGTGCCAGCAGCTTGTGGGAGCATCCTCACCGTGAGCAGTTCTTC.

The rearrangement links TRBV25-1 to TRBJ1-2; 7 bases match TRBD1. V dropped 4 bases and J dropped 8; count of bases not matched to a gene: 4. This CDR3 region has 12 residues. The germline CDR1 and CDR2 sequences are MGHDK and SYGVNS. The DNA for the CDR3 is TGTGCCAGCAGTGGCGGGGACAGCGGCTACACCTTC. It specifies CASSGGDSGYTF.

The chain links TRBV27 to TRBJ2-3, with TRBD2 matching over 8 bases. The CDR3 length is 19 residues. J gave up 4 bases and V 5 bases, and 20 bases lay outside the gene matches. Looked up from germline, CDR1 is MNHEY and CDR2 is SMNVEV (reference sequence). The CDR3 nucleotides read TGTGCCAGCAGTGTAGGGTACCAGCGGGAGAGGAGTAGCGCAGATACGCAGTATTTT. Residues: CASSVGYQRERSSADTQYF.

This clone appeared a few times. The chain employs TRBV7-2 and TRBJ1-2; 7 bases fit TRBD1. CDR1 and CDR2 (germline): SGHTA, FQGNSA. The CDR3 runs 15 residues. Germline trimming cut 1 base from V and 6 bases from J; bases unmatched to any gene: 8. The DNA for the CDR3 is TGTGCCAGCAGCTTAGAGACAGGGAAGACAAATGGCTACACCTTC. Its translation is CASSLETGKTNGYTF.

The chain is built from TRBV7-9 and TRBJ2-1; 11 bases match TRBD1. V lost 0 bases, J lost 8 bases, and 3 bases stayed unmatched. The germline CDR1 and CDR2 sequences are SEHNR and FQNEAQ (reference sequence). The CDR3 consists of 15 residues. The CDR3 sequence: CASSLAGQGEDEQFF. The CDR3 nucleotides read TGTGCCAGCAGCTTAGCGGGACAGGGGGAGGATGAGCAGTTCTTC.

The CDR3 region has the DNA TGTGCCAGCAGTTCAGACAGCAAAGGGTATGAAAAACTGTTTTTT. This codes for CASSSDSKGYEKLFF. The chain employs TRBV28 and TRBJ1-4, with D perhaps matching TRBD1 (5 bases). Germline assignment: CDR1 MDHEN and CDR2 SYDVKM. Deletions cut 4 bases from V and 6 bases from J, with 15 bases between. The CDR3 sequence is 15 residues long.

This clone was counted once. CDR3 residues: CSALQFEQYF. The CDR3 DNA reads TGCAGTGCTCTTCAATTCGAGCAGTACTTC. The chain has TRBV20-1 and TRBJ2-7; D uncertain. This CDR3 is 10 amino acids long. Deletions cut 5 bases from V and 6 bases from J, with 8 bases between. Germline values: CDR1 DFQATT, CDR2 SNEGSKA (reference sequence).

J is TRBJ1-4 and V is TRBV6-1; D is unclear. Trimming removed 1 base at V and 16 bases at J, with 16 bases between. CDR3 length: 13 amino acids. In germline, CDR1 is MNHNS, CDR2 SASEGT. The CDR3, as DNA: TGTGCCAGCAGTGAAGACGAAGGATTGTCTGGGTTTTTT. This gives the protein CASSEDEGLSGFF.

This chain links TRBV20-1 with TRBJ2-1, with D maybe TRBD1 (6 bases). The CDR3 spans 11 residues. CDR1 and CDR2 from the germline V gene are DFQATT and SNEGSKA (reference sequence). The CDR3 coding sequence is TGCAGGGCCAAAGACAGGAATGAGCAGTTCTTC. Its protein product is CRAKDRNEQFF.

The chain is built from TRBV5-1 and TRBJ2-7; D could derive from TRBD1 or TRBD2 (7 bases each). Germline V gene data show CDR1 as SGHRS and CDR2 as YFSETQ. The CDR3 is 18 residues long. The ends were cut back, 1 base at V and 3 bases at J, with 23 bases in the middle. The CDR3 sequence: CASSLRTDRAGEYYEQYF. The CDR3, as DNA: TGCGCCAGCAGCTTGAGAACAGACAGGGCGGGGGAATACTACGAGCAGTACTTC.

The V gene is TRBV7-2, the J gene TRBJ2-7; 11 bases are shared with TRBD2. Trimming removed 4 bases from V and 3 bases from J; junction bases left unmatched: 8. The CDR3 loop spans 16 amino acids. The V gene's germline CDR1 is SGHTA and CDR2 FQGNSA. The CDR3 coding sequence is TGTGCCAGCAGCTCTGAAACTAGCGGGAGAGGCTACGAGCAGTACTTC. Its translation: CASSSETSGRGYEQYF.